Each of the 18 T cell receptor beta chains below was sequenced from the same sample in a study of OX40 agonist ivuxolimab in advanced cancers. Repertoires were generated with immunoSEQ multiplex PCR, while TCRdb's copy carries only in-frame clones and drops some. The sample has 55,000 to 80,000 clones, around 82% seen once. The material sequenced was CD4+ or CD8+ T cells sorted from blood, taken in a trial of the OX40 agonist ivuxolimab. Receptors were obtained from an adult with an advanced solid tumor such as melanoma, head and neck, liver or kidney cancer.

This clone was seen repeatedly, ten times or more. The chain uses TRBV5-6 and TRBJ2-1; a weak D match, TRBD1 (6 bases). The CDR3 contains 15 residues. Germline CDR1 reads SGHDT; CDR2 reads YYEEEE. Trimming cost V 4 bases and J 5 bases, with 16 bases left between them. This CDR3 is CASSHRDTTNNEQFF. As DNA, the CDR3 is TGTGCCAGCAGCCATCGGGACACGACTAACAATGAGCAGTTCTTC.

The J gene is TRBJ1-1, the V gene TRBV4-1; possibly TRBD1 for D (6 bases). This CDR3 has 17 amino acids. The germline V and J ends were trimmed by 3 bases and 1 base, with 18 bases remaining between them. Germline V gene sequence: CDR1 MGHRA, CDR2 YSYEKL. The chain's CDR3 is CASSHLGARGRNTEAFF. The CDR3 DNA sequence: TGCGCCAGCAGCCACCTAGGCGCACGGGGGCGGAACACTGAAGCTTTCTTT.

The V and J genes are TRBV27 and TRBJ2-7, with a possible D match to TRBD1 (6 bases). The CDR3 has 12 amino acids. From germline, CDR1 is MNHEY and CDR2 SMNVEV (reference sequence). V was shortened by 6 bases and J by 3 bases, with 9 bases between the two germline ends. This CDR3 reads CASRQGIYEQYF. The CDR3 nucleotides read TGTGCCAGCAGACAGGGCATCTACGAGCAGTACTTC.

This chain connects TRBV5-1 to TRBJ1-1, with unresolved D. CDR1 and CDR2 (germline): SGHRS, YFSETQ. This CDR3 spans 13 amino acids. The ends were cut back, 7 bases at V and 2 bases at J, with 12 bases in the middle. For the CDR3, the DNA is TGCGCCAGCCGCCTTGAGGGAAACACTGAAGCTTTCTTT. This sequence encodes CASRLEGNTEAFF.

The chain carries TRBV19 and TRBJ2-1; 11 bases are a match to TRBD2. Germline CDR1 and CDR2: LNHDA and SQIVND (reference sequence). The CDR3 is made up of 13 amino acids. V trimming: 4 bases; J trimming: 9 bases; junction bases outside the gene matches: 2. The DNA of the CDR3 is TGTGCCAGTAGTAGAACTAGCGGGGGTGAGCAGTTCTTC. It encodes CASSRTSGGEQFF.

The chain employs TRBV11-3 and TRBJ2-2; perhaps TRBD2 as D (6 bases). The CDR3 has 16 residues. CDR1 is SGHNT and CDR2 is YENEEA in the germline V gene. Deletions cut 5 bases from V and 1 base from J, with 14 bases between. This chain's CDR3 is CASSPRLRGNTGELFF. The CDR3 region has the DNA TGTGCCAGCAGCCCCAGGCTGCGGGGGAACACCGGGGAGCTGTTTTTT.

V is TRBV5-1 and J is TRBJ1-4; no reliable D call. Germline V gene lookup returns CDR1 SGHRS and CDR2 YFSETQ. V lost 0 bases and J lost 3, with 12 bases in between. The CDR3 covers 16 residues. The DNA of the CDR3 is TGCGCCAGCAGCTTGGAGGCGGGTTCCGCTAATGAAAAACTGTTTTTT. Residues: CASSLEAGSANEKLFF.

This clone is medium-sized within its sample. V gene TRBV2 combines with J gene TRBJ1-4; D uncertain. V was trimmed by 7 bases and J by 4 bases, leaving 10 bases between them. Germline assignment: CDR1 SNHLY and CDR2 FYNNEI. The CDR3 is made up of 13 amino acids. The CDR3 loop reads CASKGSGNEKLFF. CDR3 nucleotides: TGTGCCAGCAAAGGGTCCGGTAATGAAAAACTGTTTTTT. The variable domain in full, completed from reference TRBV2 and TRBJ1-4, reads EPEVTQTPSHQVTQMGQEVILRCVPISNHLYFYWYRQILGQKVEFLVSFYNNEISEKSEIFDDQFSVERPDGSNFTLKIRSTKLEDSAMYFCASKGSGNEKLFFGSGTQLSVL.

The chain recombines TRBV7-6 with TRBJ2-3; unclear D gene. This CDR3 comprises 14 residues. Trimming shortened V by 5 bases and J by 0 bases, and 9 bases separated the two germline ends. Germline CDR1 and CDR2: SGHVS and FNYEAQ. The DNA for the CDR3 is TGTGCCAGCAGCGTCACCGACAGCACAGATACGCAGTATTTT. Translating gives CASSVTDSTDTQYF.

The chain's CDR3 is CASSSSLNTEAFF. In DNA, the CDR3 is TGTGCCAGCAGCTCATCGCTGAACACTGAAGCTTTCTTT. V and J are TRBV7-9 and TRBJ1-1; D call uncertain. CDR1 SEHNR and CDR2 FQNEAQ come from the germline V gene (reference sequence). V was trimmed by 4 bases and J by 0 bases, leaving 6 bases between them. CDR3 size: 13 residues.

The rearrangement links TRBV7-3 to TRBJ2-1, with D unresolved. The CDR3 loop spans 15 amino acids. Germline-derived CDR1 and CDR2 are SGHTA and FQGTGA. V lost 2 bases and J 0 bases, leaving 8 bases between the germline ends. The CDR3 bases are TGTGCCAGCAGCTTACGGTCCAGCTCCTACAATGAGCAGTTCTTC. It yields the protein CASSLRSSSYNEQFF.

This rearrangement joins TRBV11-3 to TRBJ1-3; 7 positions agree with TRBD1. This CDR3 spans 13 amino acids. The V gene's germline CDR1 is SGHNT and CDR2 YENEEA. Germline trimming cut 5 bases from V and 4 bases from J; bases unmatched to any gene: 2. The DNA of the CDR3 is TGTGCCAGCAGCGCGACAGGGGGAAACACCATATATTTT. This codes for CASSATGGNTIYF.

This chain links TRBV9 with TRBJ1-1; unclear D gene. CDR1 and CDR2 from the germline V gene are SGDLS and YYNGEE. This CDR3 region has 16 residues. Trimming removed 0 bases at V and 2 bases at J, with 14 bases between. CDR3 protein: CASSVGEGNPNTEAFF. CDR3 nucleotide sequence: TGTGCCAGCAGCGTAGGGGAAGGGAACCCAAACACTGAAGCTTTCTTT.

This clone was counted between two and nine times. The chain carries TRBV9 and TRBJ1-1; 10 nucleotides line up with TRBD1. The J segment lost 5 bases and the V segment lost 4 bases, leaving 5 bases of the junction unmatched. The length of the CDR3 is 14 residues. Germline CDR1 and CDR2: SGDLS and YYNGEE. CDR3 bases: TGTGCCAGCAGCACGACAGGGGGCGGGACTGAAGCTTTCTTT. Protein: CASSTTGGGTEAFF.

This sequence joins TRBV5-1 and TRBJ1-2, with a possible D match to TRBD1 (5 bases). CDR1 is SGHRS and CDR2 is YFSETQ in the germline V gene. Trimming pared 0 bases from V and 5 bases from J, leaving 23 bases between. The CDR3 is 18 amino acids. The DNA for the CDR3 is TGCGCCAGCAGCTTGGAATCGGTCGGGCGGGGCGCGGGTTATGGCTACACCTTC. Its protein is CASSLESVGRGAGYGYTF.

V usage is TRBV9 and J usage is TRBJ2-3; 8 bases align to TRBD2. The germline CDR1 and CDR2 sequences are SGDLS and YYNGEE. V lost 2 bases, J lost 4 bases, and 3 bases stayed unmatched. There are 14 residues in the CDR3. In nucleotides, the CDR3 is TGTGCCAGCAGCGTCGGGACTAGTGCAGATACGCAGTATTTT. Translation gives CASSVGTSADTQYF.

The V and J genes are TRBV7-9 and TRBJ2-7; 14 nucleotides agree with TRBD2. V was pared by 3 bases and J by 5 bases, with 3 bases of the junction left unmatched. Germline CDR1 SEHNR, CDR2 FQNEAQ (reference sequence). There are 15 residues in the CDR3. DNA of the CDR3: TGTGCCAGCAGCTTCACGGGACTAGCGGGGGACGAGCAGTACTTC. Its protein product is CASSFTGLAGDEQYF.

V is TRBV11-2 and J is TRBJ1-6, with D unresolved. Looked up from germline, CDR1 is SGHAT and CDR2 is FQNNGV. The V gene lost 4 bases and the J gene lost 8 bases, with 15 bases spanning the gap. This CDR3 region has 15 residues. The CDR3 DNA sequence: TGTGCCAGCAGCTCTCTAGCGGGTAGCGATTCACCCCTCCACTTT. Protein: CASSSLAGSDSPLHF.